Listed here are 17 T cell receptor beta chains from one sample, sequenced in a study of T cell responses to AZD1222 COVID-19 vaccine. The method was immunoSEQ multiplex PCR; TCRdb's version includes in-frame clones alone and lacks a portion of them. In the table there are 160,000 or so clones, 87% of which are singletons. Sequencing was performed on peripheral blood, taken 28 days after the second AZD1222 dose. The receptors originated from an adult who received the AZD1222 COVID-19 vaccine.

This chain connects TRBV5-8 to TRBJ2-3; 12 bases agree with TRBD2. V was clipped by 4 bases and J by 2 bases; unmatched bases: 5. This CDR3 has 16 amino acids. Germline V CDR1 and CDR2: SGHTS, YDEGEE. The CDR3 sequence: CASSPGLAGDTDTQYF. CDR3 coding DNA: TGTGCCAGCAGCCCGGGACTAGCGGGCGACACAGATACGCAGTATTTT.

V gene TRBV28 combines with J gene TRBJ2-7; D is unclear. Trimming removed 5 bases from V and 3 bases from J, with 17 bases in between. The CDR3 sequence is 15 residues long. Germline V CDR1 and CDR2: MDHEN, SYDVKM. The CDR3 sequence is CASSPTGLGYYEQYF. Here the CDR3 DNA reads TGTGCCAGCAGTCCCACTGGGTTGGGGTACTACGAGCAGTACTTC.

A remark on this clone: Other DNA sequences of this sample code for an identical CDR3. The chain uses TRBV4-3 and TRBJ2-5; possibly TRBD1 or TRBD2 for D (7 bases each). CDR1 is LGHNA, CDR2 YSLEER, per germline. Deletions cut 4 bases from V and 4 bases from J, with 10 bases between. This CDR3 contains 13 residues. The CDR3 reads CASSPRGGETQYF. CDR3 in DNA: TGCGCCAGCAGCCCCAGGGGGGGAGAGACCCAGTACTTC.

The rearrangement uses TRBV6-5 and TRBJ2-7; 11 bases fit TRBD2. V was pared by 6 bases and J by 4 bases, with 8 bases of the junction left unmatched. Looked up from germline, CDR1 is MNHEY and CDR2 is SVGAGI. The CDR3 is made up of 15 amino acids. The CDR3 spells CASRIGTSGQYEQYF. CDR3 sequence (DNA): TGTGCCAGCAGAATTGGGACTAGCGGACAATACGAGCAGTACTTC.

This sequence joins TRBV14 and TRBJ2-1; 7 bases agree with TRBD2. The CDR3 is 11 amino acids. In germline, CDR1 is SGHDN, CDR2 FVKESK. The ends lost 5 bases at V and 11 bases at J; junction bases unmatched: 3. CDR3: CASSFGTKQFF. The CDR3 DNA sequence: TGTGCCAGCAGCTTCGGGACTAAGCAGTTCTTC.

This chain links TRBV28 with TRBJ2-7, with 8 bases fitting TRBD1. With 2 bases clipped from V and 6 bases from J, the junction kept 3 bases outside the gene matches. The germline gives CDR1 MDHEN, CDR2 SYDVKM. The CDR3 extends over 13 amino acids. The CDR3 coding sequence is TGTGCCAGCAGTTTACAGGGGGCCGTCGAGCAGTACTTC. This sequence encodes CASSLQGAVEQYF.

J is TRBJ2-1 and V is TRBV5-1; D not resolved. Trimming left V 4 bases short and J 1 base short, with 12 bases between. This CDR3 contains 15 residues. Germline V lookup: CDR1 SGHRS, CDR2 YFSETQ. CDR3 nucleotides: TGCGCCAGCAGCCCTGATTTGGGTTCCTACAATGAGCAGTTCTTC. Its translation: CASSPDLGSYNEQFF.

About this clone itself: One junction end disagrees with the germline gene, perhaps due to a read error. CDR3 DNA: TGTGCCAGCAGCTTCTCCGGGACTAGCGGGAGTTGGTTC. Encoded protein: CASSFSGTSGSWF. The chain carries TRBV11-2 and TRBJ2-7, with TRBD2 matching over 14 bases. Germline V gene data show CDR1 as SGHAT and CDR2 as FQNNGV. The CDR3 loop spans 13 amino acids.

The chain uses TRBV19 and TRBJ1-1; no clear D. Germline V gene lookup returns CDR1 LNHDA and CDR2 SQIVND (reference sequence). V was cut by 3 bases and J by 7 bases, with 6 bases left in between. CDR3 length: 11 amino acids. CDR3 sequence: CASSIAFEAFF. CDR3 nucleotides: TGTGCCAGTAGTATTGCTTTTGAAGCTTTCTTT.

The table lists this clone with a count of one. The V and J genes are TRBV7-2 and TRBJ2-1, with 11 bases aligning to TRBD1. The CDR3 runs 16 residues. V lost 4 bases and J lost 9; bases outside the gene matches: 11. The germline CDR1 and CDR2 sequences are SGHTA and FQGNSA. The CDR3 nucleotides are TGTGCCAGCAGCTCACTCCGGGACAGGGGGTACGGTGAGCAGTTCTTC. Protein: CASSSLRDRGYGEQFF.

This clone was observed once. The gene calls are TRBV7-2 and TRBJ2-3, with D tentatively TRBD2 (5 bases). V lost 5 bases and J lost 10, with 22 bases in between. CDR3 size: 15 residues. CDR1 is SGHTA, CDR2 FQGNSA, per germline. CDR3 coding DNA: TGTGCCAGCAGCCCACTAACGGGATTTCTCGGTTCGCAGTATTTT. Protein: CASSPLTGFLGSQYF. Combining the CDR3 with reference TRBV7-2 and TRBJ2-3 gives the whole variable domain GAGVSQSPSNKVTEKGKDVELRCDPISGHTALYWYRQSLGQGLEFLIYFQGNSAPDKSGLPSDRFSAERTGGSVSTLTIQRTQQEDSAVYLCASSPLTGFLGSQYFGPGTRLTVL.

A few counts support this clone. J is TRBJ2-5 and V is TRBV5-1; a possible D gene is TRBD1 (6 bases). Trimming pared 4 bases from V and 1 base from J, leaving 14 bases between. Germline CDR1 SGHRS, CDR2 YFSETQ. The CDR3 is 15 residues long. In DNA, the CDR3 is TGCGCCAGCAGCGCAGGACAGACCGCCCAAGAGACCCAGTACTTC. Translated: CASSAGQTAQETQYF.

The chain couples TRBV6-1 to TRBJ2-3; no clear D gene. The CDR3 consists of 20 residues. Germline values: CDR1 MNHNS, CDR2 SASEGT. Trimming stripped 3 bases from V and 5 bases from J, with 30 bases between. The CDR3 protein is CASSDINHPTVEIPLDTQYF. CDR3 coding DNA: TGTGCCAGCAGTGATATTAACCACCCGACCGTAGAAATCCCCTTAGATACGCAGTATTTT.

The chain combines TRBV27 with TRBJ2-3; D remains unclear. Germline CDR1 MNHEY, CDR2 SMNVEV (reference sequence). V dropped 6 bases and J dropped 3 bases, with 19 bases sitting between them. CDR3 length: 16 amino acids. In DNA, the CDR3 is TGTGCCAGCAGATCTCGTCCCAACCAGGCTACAGATACGCAGTATTTT. Translation: CASRSRPNQATDTQYF.

This chain joins TRBV12-2 and TRBJ1-2; TRBD1, the table's D call, lacks a check against the DNA. TRBV12-2 is a pseudogene. CDR3 length: 16 residues. Here the CDR3 reads CASRLAEGQENYGYTF. The DNA of the CDR3 is TGTGCAAGTCGCTTAGCTGAGGGACAGGAAAACTATGGCTACACCTTC.

This chain uses TRBV11-2 with TRBJ2-1, with a tentative D call TRBD2 (6 bases). This CDR3 contains 14 residues. CDR1 is SGHAT, CDR2 FQNNGV, per germline. Trimming stripped 5 bases from V and 12 bases from J, with 20 bases between. As DNA, the CDR3 is TGTGCCAGCAGCCCGGGACTCCAACCTCTCGGGCAGTTCTTC. This sequence encodes CASSPGLQPLGQFF.

The J gene is TRBJ2-7, the V gene TRBV9; D is unresolved. Germline CDR1 SGDLS, CDR2 YYNGEE. The CDR3 length is 12 residues. With 2 bases removed from V and 4 bases from J, the gap between germline ends came to 7 bases. The CDR3, as DNA: TGTGCCAGCAGCGTTGAGTTTTACGAGCAGTACTTC. The encoded protein is CASSVEFYEQYF. Full variable domain (rest looked up from reference TRBV9 and TRBJ2-7): DSGVTQTPKHLITATGQRVTLRCSPRSGDLSVYWYQQSLDQGLQFLIQYYNGEERAKGNILERFSAQQFPDLHSELNLSSLELGDSALYFCASSVEFYEQYFGPGTRLTVT.